This is a list of T cell receptor beta chains from one sample in a study of CD8+CD57+ T cells in acquired aplastic anemia. TCRdb redid the calling of the reads with MiXCR, one entry per CDR3 protein. The table records roughly 130,000 distinct CDR3 sequences, 48% of them present only once. Sequences were obtained from sorted CD4+, CD8+, or CD8+CD57+ T cells (not recorded which) from PBMCs. The receptors come from a human donor in good health, serving as a control. Each CDR3 is given with its conserved first and last residue. The order of the fields is V gene, CDR3 length, D gene, clone size, J gene, CDR3 DNA, CDR3 protein. D genes are given only for firm matches. Only part of the rows carry a size: once, few, many, or a class if the clone is expanded.

v_gene: TRBV20-1; len: 13; d_gene: NA; abundance: once; j_gene: TRBJ1-6; CDR3nt: TGCAGCGCTGTGACAGGCTTGAATTCACCCCTCCACTTT; CDR3aa: CSAVTGLNSPLHF
v_gene: TRBV2; len: 13; d_gene: NA; abundance: medium-sized; j_gene: TRBJ2-1; CDR3nt: TGTGCCAGCAGTGAACGGAACTACAATGAGCAGTTCTTC; CDR3aa: CASSERNYNEQFF
v_gene: TRBV29-1; len: 14; d_gene: TRBD1; abundance: many; j_gene: TRBJ2-3; CDR3nt: TGCAGCGTGGCTCCGGGACAGGGGGCAGATACGCAGTATTTT; CDR3aa: CSVAPGQGADTQYF
v_gene: TRBV10-3; len: 14; d_gene: TRBD1; abundance: NA; j_gene: TRBJ1-6; CDR3nt: TGTGCCATCAGTGAGGACAGGGAGAATTCACCCCTCCACTTT; CDR3aa: CAISEDRENSPLHF
v_gene: TRBV9; len: 12; d_gene: NA; abundance: many; j_gene: TRBJ2-3; CDR3nt: TGTGCCAGCAGCGTAGAAGCAGATACGCAGTATTTT; CDR3aa: CASSVEADTQYF
v_gene: TRBV13; len: 12; d_gene: NA; abundance: many; j_gene: TRBJ1-1; CDR3nt: TGTGCCAGCAGCTTGCGGTCCACTGAAGCTTTCTTT; CDR3aa: CASSLRSTEAFF
v_gene: TRBV19; len: 15; d_gene: NA; abundance: NA; j_gene: TRBJ1-1; CDR3nt: TGTGCCAGTAGTCCCCGATGGGGCAGGAACACTGAAGCTTTCTTT; CDR3aa: CASSPRWGRNTEAFF
v_gene: TRBV27; len: 14; d_gene: TRBD1; abundance: many; j_gene: TRBJ1-2; CDR3nt: TGTGCCAGCAGACCTGACAGGGGAAGTTTTGGCTACACCTTC; CDR3aa: CASRPDRGSFGYTF
v_gene: TRBV24-1; len: 13; d_gene: NA; abundance: few; j_gene: TRBJ2-1; CDR3nt: TGTGCCACCAGTGTCCAACACTACAATGAGCAGTTCTTC; CDR3aa: CATSVQHYNEQFF
v_gene: TRBV2; len: 14; d_gene: NA; abundance: NA; j_gene: TRBJ2-5; CDR3nt: TGCGCCGGCAGTCCCAGGACAGACCAAGAGACCCAGTACTTC; CDR3aa: CAGSPRTDQETQYF
v_gene: TRBV7-8; len: 15; d_gene: NA; abundance: many; j_gene: TRBJ1-5; CDR3nt: TGTGCCAGCAGCTTAGCGGGCCCGACGCGTCAGCCCCAGCATTTT; CDR3aa: CASSLAGPTRQPQHF
v_gene: TRBV20-1; len: 15; d_gene: NA; abundance: once; j_gene: TRBJ1-2; CDR3nt: TGCAGTGCTAGAGTGGCAGGAGCCCCAAACTATGGCTACACCTTC; CDR3aa: CSARVAGAPNYGYTF
v_gene: TRBV24-1; len: 13; d_gene: NA; abundance: NA; j_gene: TRBJ1-1; CDR3nt: TGTGCCACCAGTGATCCCGGACTCAATGAAGCTTTCTTT; CDR3aa: CATSDPGLNEAFF
v_gene: TRBV6-2/TRBV6-3; len: 21; d_gene: NA; abundance: NA; j_gene: TRBJ1-1; CDR3nt: TGTGCCAGCAGTTACTCGAGAGAGGGTACGAGGGGGTTCCGTGTGAACACTGAAGCTTTCTTT; CDR3aa: CASSYSREGTRGFRVNTEAFF
v_gene: TRBV25-1; len: 14; d_gene: TRBD1; abundance: NA; j_gene: TRBJ1-2; CDR3nt: TGTGCCAGCAGTGAATTAGGGGGCGGGAATGGCTACACCTTC; CDR3aa: CASSELGGGNGYTF
v_gene: TRBV20-1; len: 13; d_gene: NA; abundance: NA; j_gene: TRBJ1-2; CDR3nt: TGCAGTGCTAGAGATCTGGAGGGACACGGCTACACCTTC; CDR3aa: CSARDLEGHGYTF
v_gene: TRBV6-1; len: 15; d_gene: TRBD2; abundance: NA; j_gene: TRBJ2-1; CDR3nt: TGTGCCAGCACTGAAGGGACTAGCTCCTACAATGAGCAGTTCTTC; CDR3aa: CASTEGTSSYNEQFF
v_gene: TRBV12-3/TRBV12-4; len: 17; d_gene: TRBD1; abundance: many; j_gene: TRBJ1-3; CDR3nt: TGTGCCAGCAGATCCACGGGACAGGGGTCGAGGGGAAACACCATGTATTTT; CDR3aa: CASRSTGQGSRGNTMYF
v_gene: TRBV5-1; len: 14; d_gene: TRBD1; abundance: once; j_gene: TRBJ2-7; CDR3nt: TGCGCCAGCAGCACCGACAGGGCCACCTACGAGCAGTACTTC; CDR3aa: CASSTDRATYEQYF
v_gene: TRBV11-2; len: 13; d_gene: NA; abundance: many; j_gene: TRBJ2-5; CDR3nt: TGTGCCAGCAGCTTAGATCGGGGGGAGACCCAGTACTTC; CDR3aa: CASSLDRGETQYF
v_gene: TRBV7-8; len: 16; d_gene: NA; abundance: once; j_gene: TRBJ1-2; CDR3nt: TGTGCCAGCAGCTCGTCCGGGACCGCTGGGGCCGTTGGCTACACCTTC; CDR3aa: CASSSSGTAGAVGYTF
v_gene: TRBV3-1; len: 13; d_gene: NA; abundance: NA; j_gene: TRBJ1-1; CDR3nt: TGTGCCAGCAGCCCCCCGCGGGCCACTGAAGCTTTCTTT; CDR3aa: CASSPPRATEAFF
v_gene: TRBV25-1; len: 15; d_gene: TRBD1; abundance: NA; j_gene: TRBJ1-5; CDR3nt: TGTGCCAGCAGTGAGGGACAGGGGAGCAATCAGCCCCAGCATTTT; CDR3aa: CASSEGQGSNQPQHF
v_gene: TRBV5-1; len: 13; d_gene: TRBD2; abundance: many; j_gene: TRBJ2-1; CDR3nt: TGCGCCAGCAGCTTGCCGGGGGGCAATGAGCAGTTCTTC; CDR3aa: CASSLPGGNEQFF
v_gene: TRBV20-1; len: 10; d_gene: NA; abundance: NA; j_gene: TRBJ2-7; CDR3nt: TGCAGTGCTGGAATTGGTACGCAGTATTTC; CDR3aa: CSAGIGTQYF
v_gene: TRBV7-2; len: 15; d_gene: NA; abundance: many; j_gene: TRBJ1-1; CDR3nt: TGTGCCAGCAGCTTACGGCAGGGGTCGAACACTGAAGCTTTCTTT; CDR3aa: CASSLRQGSNTEAFF
v_gene: TRBV5-6; len: 14; d_gene: NA; abundance: many; j_gene: TRBJ1-1; CDR3nt: TGTGCCAGCAGGAGAGGCGGCGGTCTTGCTGAAGCTTTCTTT; CDR3aa: CASRRGGGLAEAFF
v_gene: TRBV10-3; len: 17; d_gene: NA; abundance: NA; j_gene: TRBJ2-1; CDR3nt: TGTGCCAGCAGTTCGGGGGGCCCGCACGGACTATACAATGAGCAGTTCTTC; CDR3aa: CASSSGGPHGLYNEQFF
v_gene: TRBV2; len: 12; d_gene: NA; abundance: NA; j_gene: TRBJ1-2; CDR3nt: TGTGCCAGCAGTGAAGCCTCATATGGCTACACCTTC; CDR3aa: CASSEASYGYTF
v_gene: TRBV24-1; len: 13; d_gene: NA; abundance: few; j_gene: TRBJ2-5; CDR3nt: TGTGCCACCAGTGATCAAGGTGGAGAGACCCAGTACTTC; CDR3aa: CATSDQGGETQYF
v_gene: TRBV15; len: 15; d_gene: TRBD2; abundance: NA; j_gene: TRBJ2-2; CDR3nt: TGTGCCACCAGCAGAGATTTCGCTAGCGGGGCGGAGCTGTTTTTT; CDR3aa: CATSRDFASGAELFF
v_gene: TRBV7-2; len: 13; d_gene: NA; abundance: NA; j_gene: TRBJ2-7; CDR3nt: TGTGCCAGCAGTCACCCTCGATCCTACGAGCAGTACTTC; CDR3aa: CASSHPRSYEQYF
v_gene: TRBV18; len: 13; d_gene: NA; abundance: many; j_gene: TRBJ2-3; CDR3nt: TGTGCCAGCTCATATACGAACACAGATACGCAGTATTTT; CDR3aa: CASSYTNTDTQYF
v_gene: TRBV12-3/TRBV12-4; len: 15; d_gene: NA; abundance: many; j_gene: TRBJ1-3; CDR3nt: TGTGCCAGCAGTTTACAGAGAAGCTCTGGAAACACCATATATTTT; CDR3aa: CASSLQRSSGNTIYF
v_gene: TRBV12-3/TRBV12-4; len: 15; d_gene: NA; abundance: NA; j_gene: TRBJ1-1; CDR3nt: TGTGCCAGCAGTGCCGAAGCCGGGATGAACACTGAAGCTTTCTTT; CDR3aa: CASSAEAGMNTEAFF
v_gene: TRBV29-1; len: 14; d_gene: NA; abundance: NA; j_gene: TRBJ2-7; CDR3nt: TGCAGCGTTGTCGCGGGGAGCTCCTACAATGAGCAGTACTTC; CDR3aa: CSVVAGSSYNEQYF
v_gene: TRBV2; len: 13; d_gene: NA; abundance: NA; j_gene: TRBJ1-1; CDR3nt: TGTGCCAGCAGTGGGGCGGAGAACACTGAAGCTTTCTTT; CDR3aa: CASSGAENTEAFF
v_gene: TRBV2; len: 15; d_gene: NA; abundance: NA; j_gene: TRBJ1-1; CDR3nt: TGTGCCAGCAGCGTATTGGACCGACTGAACACTGAAGCTTTCTTT; CDR3aa: CASSVLDRLNTEAFF
v_gene: TRBV24-1; len: 11; d_gene: NA; abundance: NA; j_gene: TRBJ2-3; CDR3nt: TGTGCCACCCCGGTCCGAGATACGCAGTATTTT; CDR3aa: CATPVRDTQYF
v_gene: TRBV29-1; len: 12; d_gene: TRBD1; abundance: NA; j_gene: TRBJ1-1; CDR3nt: TGCAGCGTTGCTACAGGGGAGAGTATAGCTTTCTTT; CDR3aa: CSVATGESIAFF
v_gene: TRBV10-3; len: 14; d_gene: TRBD1; abundance: NA; j_gene: TRBJ1-6; CDR3nt: TGTGCCAGCAGTCCCGGGACAGGGGATTCACCCCTCCACTTT; CDR3aa: CASSPGTGDSPLHF
v_gene: TRBV6-1; len: 16; d_gene: TRBD2; abundance: NA; j_gene: TRBJ2-3; CDR3nt: TGTGCCAGCACCGCGACTAGCGGGGGAGCTTACAATGAGCAGTATTTT; CDR3aa: CASTATSGGAYNEQYF
v_gene: TRBV7-9; len: 13; d_gene: NA; abundance: few; j_gene: TRBJ1-2; CDR3nt: TGTGCCAGCACTCCGGGGTCTCAATATGGCTACACCTTC; CDR3aa: CASTPGSQYGYTF
v_gene: TRBV25-1; len: 16; d_gene: NA; abundance: NA; j_gene: TRBJ2-1; CDR3nt: TGTGCCAGCAGTGAACCAGCAGCCTACTCCTACAATGAGCAGTTCTTC; CDR3aa: CASSEPAAYSYNEQFF
v_gene: TRBV27; len: 16; d_gene: TRBD2; abundance: NA; j_gene: TRBJ2-7; CDR3nt: TGTGCCAGCAGTCCCACTCTAGCGGGCTCATCCTACGAGCAGTGCTTC; CDR3aa: CASSPTLAGSSYEQCF
v_gene: TRBV7-3; len: 16; d_gene: TRBD2; abundance: many; j_gene: TRBJ2-7; CDR3nt: TGTGCCAGCAGCCCAAGAGGTGGCGGGGGGGCAGGAGAGCAGTACTTC; CDR3aa: CASSPRGGGGAGEQYF
v_gene: TRBV19; len: 13; d_gene: NA; abundance: NA; j_gene: TRBJ1-5; CDR3nt: TGTGCCAGTAGTATCCCGTACAATCAGCCCCAGCATTTT; CDR3aa: CASSIPYNQPQHF
v_gene: TRBV12-3/TRBV12-4; len: 13; d_gene: NA; abundance: NA; j_gene: TRBJ1-1; CDR3nt: TGTGCCAGCAGTTTAGAAACGAACACTGAAGCTTTCTTT; CDR3aa: CASSLETNTEAFF
v_gene: TRBV2; len: 15; d_gene: NA; abundance: few; j_gene: TRBJ2-2; CDR3nt: TGTGCCAGCAGTGAAAGTGAGACGAACACCGGGGAGCTGTTTTTT; CDR3aa: CASSESETNTGELFF
v_gene: TRBV20-1; len: 14; d_gene: NA; abundance: many; j_gene: TRBJ2-1; CDR3nt: TGCAGTGCTCAGACTAACATTCGGAACAATGAGCAGTTCTTC; CDR3aa: CSAQTNIRNNEQFF
v_gene: TRBV11-2; len: 12; d_gene: NA; abundance: NA; j_gene: TRBJ1-2; CDR3nt: TGTGCCAGCAGCTCCCGGACACCTGGCTACACCTTC; CDR3aa: CASSSRTPGYTF
v_gene: TRBV9; len: 14; d_gene: NA; abundance: NA; j_gene: TRBJ2-7; CDR3nt: TGTGCCAGCAGCGTAGGTTCAGCCTCCTACGAGCAGTACTTC; CDR3aa: CASSVGSASYEQYF
v_gene: TRBV9; len: 15; d_gene: TRBD1; abundance: NA; j_gene: TRBJ1-2; CDR3nt: TGTGCCAGCAGCACGGACAGGGGGCGGAGCTATGGCTACACCTTC; CDR3aa: CASSTDRGRSYGYTF
v_gene: TRBV5-1; len: 13; d_gene: NA; abundance: many; j_gene: TRBJ2-3; CDR3nt: TGCGCCAGCAGCTTACAGGACACAGATACGCAGTATTTT; CDR3aa: CASSLQDTDTQYF